What follows are 12 T cell receptor beta chains derived from one specimen sequenced in a study of pediatric ulcerative colitis. Assay used: immunoSEQ multiplex PCR; TCRdb lists only in-frame clones, some missing. The sample lists several thousand clones; roughly nine tenths were seen once. Material for sequencing was blood. The receptors originated from a boy aged 5 to 17 who was a control in a study of pediatric ulcerative colitis.

V usage is TRBV12-2 and J usage is TRBJ1-2; TRBD1 is taken as the D call from the table, unchecked against the DNA. TRBV12-2 is a pseudogene locus. This CDR3 has 17 amino acids. This CDR3 is CASRLVGTGDPTRGYTF. The CDR3 DNA follows: TGTGCAAGTCGCTTAGTAGGGACAGGGGATCCCACGAGGGGCTACACCTTC.

This sequence joins TRBV11-1 and TRBJ1-1; maybe TRBD1 (6 bases). The CDR3 consists of 14 residues. Trimming removed 7 bases at V and 6 bases at J, with 18 bases between. Germline lookup yields CDR1 SGHAT and CDR2 FQDESV (reference sequence). The CDR3 DNA follows: TGTGCCAGCACCGCGGACAGCCAACTAGCTGAAGCTTTCTTT. Translating it yields CASTADSQLAEAFF.

The V call is TRBV30, the J call TRBJ1-6; no definite D call. The V end was cut by 5 bases, the J end by 8 bases, with 13 bases between. The CDR3 covers 13 residues. Germline assignment: CDR1 GTSNPN and CDR2 SVGIG (reference sequence). The CDR3 DNA is TGTGCCTGGGGAAACGGTGGGGATTCACCCCTCCACTTT. It is translated as CAWGNGGDSPLHF.

V is TRBV10-3 and J is TRBJ1-1; D not certain. CDR1 and CDR2 (germline): ENHRY, SYGVKD. This CDR3 region has 14 residues. Between the trimmed V and J ends, which lost 4 bases and 1 base, there was a span of 10 bases. The CDR3 nucleotides read TGTGCCATCAGTGCTATGGCAGCGAACACTGAAGCTTTCTTT. Translation gives CAISAMAANTEAFF.

The chain is built from TRBV2 and TRBJ2-5; D is unresolved. Germline V lookup: CDR1 SNHLY, CDR2 FYNNEI. This CDR3 has 13 residues. The germline V and J ends were trimmed by 5 bases and 2 bases, with 9 bases remaining between them. CDR3 amino acids: CASSPQLQETQYF. The DNA for the CDR3 is TGTGCCAGCAGTCCGCAATTACAAGAGACCCAGTACTTC.

The rearrangement links TRBV7-9 to TRBJ2-5; either TRBD1 or TRBD2 may supply D (6 bases each). In germline, CDR1 is SEHNR, CDR2 FQNEAQ (reference sequence). The CDR3 consists of 15 residues. Trimming left V 5 bases short and J 4 bases short, with 17 bases between. The CDR3 nucleotides are TGTGCCAGCAGCGGATGGGGGGCGCGTGGAGAGACCCAGTACTTC. Encoded protein: CASSGWGARGETQYF.

The chain links TRBV7-2 to TRBJ2-1; 13 bases are a match to TRBD2. The CDR3 runs to 13 residues. The V segment lost 4 bases and the J segment 9 bases; nucleotides outside the gene matches: 0. Germline V gene sequence: CDR1 SGHTA, CDR2 FQGNSA. The CDR3 spells CASSWTSGGEQFF. The DNA for the CDR3 is TGTGCCAGCAGCTGGACTAGCGGGGGTGAGCAGTTCTTC.

This clone has a handful of counts. The chain links TRBV30 to TRBJ1-1; no clear D gene. CDR1 and CDR2 (germline): GTSNPN, SVGIG (reference sequence). V lost 5 bases and J lost 2, with 6 bases in between. CDR3 length: 11 amino acids. This CDR3 reads CAWAPNTEAFF. CDR3 coding DNA: TGTGCCTGGGCCCCAAACACTGAAGCTTTCTTT.

The V gene is TRBV15, the J gene TRBJ1-2, with TRBD1 matching 9 bases. V gave up 3 bases and J gave up 5 bases; unmatched junction bases: 4. Germline V gene lookup returns CDR1 LNHNV and CDR2 YYDKDF (reference sequence). The CDR3 is 14 amino acids. CDR3 residues: CATSRGDRGYGYTF. CDR3 DNA sequence: TGTGCCACCAGCAGGGGAGACAGGGGGTATGGCTACACCTTC.

V usage is TRBV21-1 and J usage is TRBJ1-5; the table names TRBD1, a call not compared with the DNA. TRBV21-1 represents a pseudogene. The CDR3 spans 17 residues. CDR3 nucleotides: TGTGCCAGCAGCAAAGAGACAGGACAGGGGGATTCCGTGCCCCAGCATTTT. This encodes CASSKETGQGDSVPQHF.

The chain carries TRBV9 and TRBJ1-2, with D hard to call. The germline CDR1 and CDR2 sequences are SGDLS and YYNGEE. There are 13 residues in the CDR3. V was pared by 2 bases and J by 6 bases, with 11 bases between. CDR3 coding DNA: TGTGCCAGCAGCGTCAATGAGCTGGATGGCTACACCTTC. The encoded protein is CASSVNELDGYTF.

V is TRBV5-8 and J is TRBJ1-5; D might be TRBD1 (6 bases). Germline CDR1 and CDR2: SGHTS and YDEGEE. CDR3 length: 15 residues. Trimming removed 0 bases from V and 4 bases from J, with 11 bases in between. CDR3 DNA sequence: TGTGCCAGCAGCTTGGCCCAGGGGTTTAATCAGCCCCAGCATTTT. Translated: CASSLAQGFNQPQHF.